Listed below are T cell receptor beta chains from one sample, sequenced in a study of T cells in Graves' hyperthyroidism and ophthalmopathy. Each CDR3 protein is one row after TCRdb ran MiXCR on the multiplex PCR reads. The profile covers 490,000 or so distinct CDR3 sequences, with 15% to 20% appearing a single time and over 45% taken by the ten largest. Input material: blood. Receptors were obtained from a man aged 40-50 years with Graves' ophthalmopathy. Each CDR3 is given with its conserved first and last residue. Size is omitted from some rows. Given values are once, few, many or a class for expanded clones.

CASSPVGLAGYNEQFF	few	TRBV13	TRBJ2-1
CAWSADGGGQPQHF	few	TRBV30	TRBJ1-5
CASRKNQGGVNQPQHF	-	TRBV6-1	TRBJ1-5
CASSPGLSSGGEQFF	once	TRBV5-4	TRBJ2-1
CAWSGRTNNQPQHF	many	TRBV30	TRBJ1-5
CASSHQGAGDEQYF	many	TRBV6-1	TRBJ2-7
CASSLSPGTNFNYGYTF	-	TRBV27	TRBJ1-2
CASSFRGGREQYF	-	TRBV12-3/TRBV12-4	TRBJ2-7
CASLGEDLHF	-	TRBV7-9	TRBJ1-6
CSVEVRTGITGELFF	few	TRBV29-1	TRBJ2-2
CASSPGFNPSSYEQYF	many	TRBV12-3/TRBV12-4	TRBJ2-7
CASSPLKGAGEKLFF	many	TRBV18	TRBJ1-4
CSARDSGNPQGEQFF	-	TRBV20-1	TRBJ2-1
CASRGTEETQYF	-	TRBV27	TRBJ2-5
CASSLPAAREDEQYF	many	TRBV5-1	TRBJ2-7
CATREVRTGPNTGELFF	-	TRBV24-1	TRBJ2-2
CASSKGSATNEKLFF	-	TRBV5-1	TRBJ1-4
CASSYGTGGTYETQYF	many	TRBV12-3/TRBV12-4	TRBJ2-5
CASSLPLGTSEDTQYF	-	TRBV9	TRBJ2-3
CASRSTGTSGRGHEQFF	-	TRBV11-2	TRBJ2-1
CATWGDTEAFF	-	TRBV10-3	TRBJ1-1
CASTLGGEYEQYF	few	TRBV12-3/TRBV12-4	TRBJ2-7
CASSQELVAIGAEAFF	-	TRBV3-1	TRBJ1-1